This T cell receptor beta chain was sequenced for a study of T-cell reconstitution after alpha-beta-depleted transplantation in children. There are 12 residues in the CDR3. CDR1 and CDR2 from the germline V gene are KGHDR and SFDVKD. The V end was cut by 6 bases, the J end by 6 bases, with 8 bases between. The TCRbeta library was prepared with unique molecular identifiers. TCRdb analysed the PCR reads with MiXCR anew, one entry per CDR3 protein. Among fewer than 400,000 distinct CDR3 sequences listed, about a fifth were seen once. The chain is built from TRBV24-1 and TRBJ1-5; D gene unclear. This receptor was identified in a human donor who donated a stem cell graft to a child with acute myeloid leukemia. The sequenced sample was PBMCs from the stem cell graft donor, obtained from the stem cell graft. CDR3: CATSLGGQPQHF. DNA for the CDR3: TGTGCCACCAGTCTTGGTGGTCAGCCCCAGCATTTT.